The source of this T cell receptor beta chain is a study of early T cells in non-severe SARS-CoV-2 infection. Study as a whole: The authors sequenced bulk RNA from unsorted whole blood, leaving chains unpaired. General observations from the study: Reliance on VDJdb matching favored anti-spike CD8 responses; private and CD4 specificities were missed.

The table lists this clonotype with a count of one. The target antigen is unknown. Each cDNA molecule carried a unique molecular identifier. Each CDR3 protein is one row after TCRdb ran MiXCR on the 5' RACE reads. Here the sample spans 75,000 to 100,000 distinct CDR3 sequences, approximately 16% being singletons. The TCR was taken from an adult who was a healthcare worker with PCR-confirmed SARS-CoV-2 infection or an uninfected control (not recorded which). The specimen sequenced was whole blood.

Here the CDR3 reads CASSELKGQAFYNSPLHF. CDR3 DNA sequence: TGTGCCAGCAGTGAGTTGAAAGGACAGGCGTTCTATAATTCACCCCTCCACTTT. V is TRBV27 and J is TRBJ1-6, with TRBD1 identical over 7 bases. The CDR3 length is 18 residues. V lost 5 bases to trimming and J lost 3 bases; unmatched junction nucleotides: 13. Germline loops: CDR1 MNHEY, CDR2 SMNVEV (reference sequence).